This T cell receptor beta chain came from a study of blood T cell repertoires in COVID-19. For the study at large: The cDNA or gDNA used as material had been derived from T cells, B-cell-depleted T cells, or PBMCs.

Authors' methods: It was from reference gene primer amplification that nucleated cell counts were estimated. The protocol was immunoSEQ multiplex PCR, while the TCRdb copy is restricted to in-frame clones and leaves out a portion. V, J and clone size were drawn from that table, and D and trimming were deduced from the DNA. The sample shows 69,000 or so clones, around 91% of them seen only once. Germline CDR1 reads KGHDR; CDR2 reads SFDVKD. With 2 bases removed from V and 0 bases from J, the gap between germline ends came to 10 bases. CDR3 length: 16 amino acids. The rearrangement uses TRBV24-1 and TRBJ1-3; D remains unclear. This receptor was obtained from a man aged 50 to 60 with acute or convalescent COVID-19. The specimen sequenced was peripheral blood. CDR3 sequence reads: CATSDSTGSSGNTIYF. The CDR3 DNA sequence: TGTGCCACCAGTGATTCGACTGGAAGCTCTGGAAACACCATATATTTT.